These 17 T cell receptor beta chains were all obtained from the same sample, sequenced in a study of CD8 T cells in ankylosing spondylitis. Study-wide points: Fewer than ten highly homologous variants made up a TCR beta motif, and this motif appeared characteristic of ankylosing spondylitis blood.

Each CDR3 protein gets one entry after TCRdb re-called the 5' RACE reads with MiXCR. The sample records about 220,000 distinct CDR3 sequences, approximately 7.4% being singletons. No cognate antigen is known for these TCRs. Sequencing was carried out using blood, either unsorted or a sorted T cell fraction (not recorded which). The receptors were sampled from a male donor with ankylosing spondylitis.

This clonotype has at least ten counts. This chain links TRBV6-1 with TRBJ2-7; D perhaps matches TRBD2 (6 bases). Deletions cut 5 bases from V and 6 bases from J, with 17 bases between. Germline V gene lookup returns CDR1 MNHNS and CDR2 SASEGT. The CDR3 contains 14 residues. In DNA form, the CDR3 reads TGTGCCAGCAGTCTTGTTGGTCGGGGGTCCGAGCAGTACTTC. Translated, it gives CASSLVGRGSEQYF.

This clonotype was seen many times. The chain links TRBV6-2 or TRBV6-3 to TRBJ2-7; perhaps TRBD1 as D (6 bases). CDR1 and CDR2 from the germline V gene are MNHEY and SVGEGT. The V gene lost 4 bases and the J gene lost 4 bases, with 11 bases spanning the gap. The CDR3 has 13 residues. CDR3 nucleotide sequence: TGTGCCAGCAGTTCCGTCGACAGGTACGAGCAGTACTTC. It encodes CASSSVDRYEQYF.

This clonotype was seen ten or more times. This chain links TRBV5-6 with TRBJ2-7; no firm D call. Germline V CDR1 and CDR2: SGHDT, YYEEEE. The CDR3 runs to 12 residues. V was clipped by 0 bases and J by 4 bases, with 5 bases between them. CDR3 sequence: CASSLVWYEQYF. The DNA of the CDR3 is TGTGCCAGCAGCTTGGTTTGGTACGAGCAGTACTTC.

Only a few counts were recorded for this clonotype. This chain connects TRBV14 to TRBJ2-1; D possibly matches TRBD1 or TRBD2 (6 bases each). Trimming pared 7 bases from V and 4 bases from J, leaving 17 bases between. The CDR3 totals 15 residues. Germline-derived CDR1 and CDR2 are SGHDN and FVKESK. CDR3 bases: TGTGCCAGCAACCAGGGGAGGCGCGGATACAATGAGCAGTTCTTC. Protein product: CASNQGRRGYNEQFF.

This clonotype has a count of ten or more. The CDR3 DNA sequence: TGTGCCAGCAGTGCTAGTACCTACGAGCAGTACTTC. Translating gives CASSASTYEQYF. The chain links TRBV6-1 to TRBJ2-7; D unresolved. CDR3 length: 12 amino acids. The germline CDR1 and CDR2 sequences are MNHNS and SASEGT. Trimming stripped 4 bases from V and 2 bases from J, with 6 bases between.

This clonotype has at least ten counts. The chain employs TRBV6-1 and TRBJ2-7, with 8 bases lining up with TRBD1. CDR1 and CDR2 from the germline V gene are MNHNS and SASEGT. The V and J ends lost 5 bases and 0 bases, in that order; junction bases with no gene match: 6. The CDR3 is 15 residues long. The DNA of the CDR3 is TGTGCCAGCAGTCCCAGGGGGCCCCCCTCCTACGAGCAGTACTTC. Its translation is CASSPRGPPSYEQYF.

The CDR3 is CASSLFQDEQYF. The CDR3 nucleotides are TGTGCCAGCAGCTTATTTCAGGACGAGCAGTACTTC. The chain has TRBV7-9 and TRBJ2-7, with D hard to call. In germline, CDR1 is SEHNR, CDR2 FQNEAQ (reference sequence). With 2 bases removed from V and 5 bases from J, the gap between germline ends came to 7 bases. The length of the CDR3 is 12 residues. Variable domain in full (rest from reference TRBV7-9 and TRBJ2-7): DTGVSQNPRHKITKRGQNVTFRCDPISEHNRLYWYRQTLGQGPEFLTYFQNEAQLEKSRLLSDRFSAERPKGSFSTLEIQRTEQGDSAMYLCASSLFQDEQYFGPGTRLTVT.

In this sample, this clonotype turned up many times. This chain connects TRBV4-1 to TRBJ1-2; D is possibly TRBD1 (5 bases). The germline CDR1 and CDR2 sequences are MGHRA and YSYEKL. The CDR3 length is 14 residues. The V and J ends lost 7 bases and 1 base respectively, with 13 bases between them. CDR3: CASTPRGGNYGYTF. The CDR3, as DNA: TGCGCCAGCACCCCCCGGGGGGGTAACTATGGCTACACCTTC.

There are a few counts of this clonotype. V and J are TRBV9 and TRBJ2-7; TRBD2 is a possible D gene (5 bases). V was pared by 4 bases and J by 0 bases, with 11 bases between. Germline V gives CDR1 SGDLS, CDR2 YYNGEE. The CDR3 is 14 amino acids. CDR3 coding DNA: TGTGCCAGCAGCAAGGCGGGCAGCTCCTACGAGCAGTACTTC. It codes for CASSKAGSSYEQYF.

This clonotype was counted many times. This chain links TRBV28 with TRBJ2-2; maybe TRBD1 (5 bases). Trimming removed 5 bases at V and 7 bases at J, with 11 bases between. The CDR3 loop spans 13 amino acids. Germline CDR1 MDHEN, CDR2 SYDVKM. The CDR3 reads CASSKGQVGELFF. CDR3 in DNA: TGTGCCAGCAGTAAGGGGCAGGTCGGGGAGCTGTTTTTT.

This clonotype was seen ten or more times. Germline is not matched at one junction end, which may reflect a read error. V is TRBV12-3 or TRBV12-4 and J is TRBJ1-1; D unresolved. The CDR3 consists of 11 residues. DNA for the CDR3: TGTGCCAGCAGCTTAGGCGGTGAAGCTTTCTTT. Translated: CASSLGGEAFF.

This clonotype was recorded many times. V gene TRBV7-9 combines with J gene TRBJ2-3; D ambiguous. Germline CDR1 is SEHNR and CDR2 is FQNEAQ (reference sequence). CDR3 length: 15 residues. The V gene lost 1 base and the J gene lost 4 bases, with 12 bases spanning the gap. The CDR3 DNA is TGTGCCAGCAGCTTAGACCCCCCGTATCCAGATACGCAGTATTTT. It yields the protein CASSLDPPYPDTQYF.

This clonotype has at least ten counts. The rearrangement uses TRBV29-1 and TRBJ2-2, with 7 bases matching TRBD2. Germline lookup yields CDR1 SQVTM and CDR2 ANQGSEA. This CDR3 has 17 amino acids. Trimming at V came to 3 bases and at J to 4 bases, leaving 14 bases not matched to a gene. CDR3 region: CSVDFELGREGTGELFF. CDR3 coding DNA: TGCAGCGTTGACTTTGAACTAGGCAGGGAGGGCACCGGGGAGCTGTTTTTT.

This clonotype was seen only a few times. The rearrangement links TRBV27 to TRBJ1-1, with 7 bases aligning to TRBD1. V shed 7 bases, J shed 5 bases, and the junction held 7 bases outside the gene matches. The germline gives CDR1 MNHEY, CDR2 SMNVEV (reference sequence). The CDR3 length is 13 residues. CDR3 bases: TGTGCCAGCAAGGAGGGGGCGCATACTGAAGCTTTCTTT. This translates into CASKEGAHTEAFF.

The J gene is TRBJ2-1, the V gene TRBV20-1; 7 bases agree with TRBD2. CDR1 is DFQATT and CDR2 is SNEGSKA in the germline V gene (reference sequence). This CDR3 contains 16 residues. V was pared by 1 base and J by 0 bases, with 6 bases of the junction left unmatched. The CDR3 is CSARVSSGSSYNEQFF. Here the CDR3 DNA reads TGCAGTGCTAGAGTGTCTAGCGGAAGCTCCTACAATGAGCAGTTCTTC.

The sample holds many counts of this clonotype. A junction end diverges from the germline sequence, so it may reflect a read error. The chain's CDR3 is CASSQDQGLAVF. Here the CDR3 DNA reads TGCGCCAGCAGCCAAGATCAGGGACTAGCTGTTTTC. The rearrangement uses TRBV4-1 and TRBJ2-1; 9 bases align to TRBD2. The germline CDR1 and CDR2 sequences are MGHRA and YSYEKL. The CDR3 sequence is 12 residues long.

The chain carries TRBV7-9 and TRBJ2-3; a possible D gene is TRBD1 (6 bases). V lost 10 bases and J 2 bases, leaving 19 bases between the germline ends. The V gene's germline CDR1 is SEHNR and CDR2 FQNEAQ (reference sequence). The length of the CDR3 is 15 residues. Written as DNA, the CDR3 is TGTGCCACCGTGGACAGCTCTAGCCCCACAGATACGCAGTATTTT. Amino acid sequence: CATVDSSSPTDTQYF.